These 10 T cell receptor beta chains share one sample of origin, sequenced in a study of blood T cell repertoires in COVID-19. Method: immunoSEQ multiplex PCR; TCRdb's copy keeps in-frame clones and lacks some. The sample has 250,000 to 300,000 clones; 89% are singletons. The sample taken for sequencing was PBMCs or T cells enriched from blood (not recorded which). These receptors were taken from a middle-aged woman who had recovered from COVID-19.

In DNA form, the CDR3 reads TGCGCCAGCAGTGAACGGGGACTAGCGGCAGATACGCAGTATTTT. Encoded protein: CASSERGLAADTQYF. This chain links TRBV10-1 with TRBJ2-3, with TRBD2 matching 11 bases. Per the germline V gene, CDR1 is WNHNN and CDR2 is SYGVQD (reference sequence). V gave up 3 bases and J gave up 4 bases; unmatched junction bases: 3. The CDR3 length is 15 residues.

The V and J genes are TRBV18 and TRBJ1-1; TRBD1 aligns across 7 bases. Germline V CDR1 and CDR2: KGHSH, LQKENI. With 2 bases clipped from V and 0 bases from J, the junction kept 9 bases outside the gene matches. The CDR3 consists of 17 residues. CDR3 DNA sequence: TGTGCCAGCTCACCAAGTGGGTCCGGGACAGTGAACACTGAAGCTTTCTTT. Translating gives CASSPSGSGTVNTEAFF.

The J gene is TRBJ1-1, the V gene TRBV29-1, with D possibly TRBD1 on 5 matching bases. The CDR3 is made up of 15 amino acids. Germline loops: CDR1 SQVTM, CDR2 ANQGSEA. With 2 bases removed from V and 0 bases from J, the gap between germline ends came to 13 bases. The CDR3 region has the DNA TGCAGCGTTGAACCTAGAGAGACAGTGAACACTGAAGCTTTCTTT. It encodes CSVEPRETVNTEAFF.

This clone came up once. V usage is TRBV6-6 and J usage is TRBJ1-2; perhaps TRBD1 as D (5 bases). There are 11 residues in the CDR3. With 4 bases removed from V and 7 bases from J, the gap between germline ends came to 7 bases. Germline assignment: CDR1 MNHNY and CDR2 SVGAGI (reference sequence). Written as DNA, the CDR3 is TGTGCCAGCAGTTCAGGGATTGGCTACACCTTC. This codes for CASSSGIGYTF.

V is TRBV21-1 and J is TRBJ2-3; the table calls TRBD1, which could not be checked here. TRBV21-1 is designated a pseudogene. The CDR3 is made up of 19 amino acids. The CDR3 loop is CASSKAPFLGGQCTDTQYF. CDR3 nucleotide sequence: TGTGCCAGCAGCAAAGCTCCGTTCTTAGGGGGACAATGTACAGATACGCAGTATTTT.

V and J are TRBV5-1 and TRBJ2-5, with 10 bases identical to TRBD2. V shed 0 bases, J shed 1 base, and the junction held 3 bases outside the gene matches. Germline V CDR1 and CDR2: SGHRS, YFSETQ. This CDR3 has 16 amino acids. The CDR3 region has the DNA TGCGCCAGCAGCTTGGGTAGCGGGGGGTCCCAAGAGACCCAGTACTTC. Residues: CASSLGSGGSQETQYF. The full variable domain, completed using reference TRBV5-1 and TRBJ2-5, is KAGVTQTPRYLIKTRGQQVTLSCSPISGHRSVSWYQQTPGQGLQFLFEYFSETQRNKGNFPGRFSGRQFSNSRSEMNVSTLELGDSALYLCASSLGSGGSQETQYFGPGTRLLVL.

The chain carries TRBV19 and TRBJ1-1, with D unresolved. The germline V and J ends were trimmed by 5 bases and 1 base, with 8 bases remaining between them. The germline V gene encodes CDR1 LNHDA and CDR2 SQIVND (reference sequence). The CDR3 contains 13 residues. CDR3 DNA: TGTGCCAGTAGTCCGCGGAGGAACACTGAAGCTTTCTTT. This translates into CASSPRRNTEAFF. The full variable domain, with the rest looked up from reference TRBV19 and TRBJ1-1, is DGGITQSPKYLFRKEGQNVTLSCEQNLNHDAMYWYRQDPGQGLRLIYYSQIVNDFQKGDIAEGYSVSREKKESFPLTVTSAQKNPTAFYLCASSPRRNTEAFFGQGTRLTVV.

The chain has TRBV11-2 and TRBJ2-2, with a tentative D call TRBD1 (6 bases). From germline, CDR1 is SGHAT and CDR2 FQNNGV. Trimming took 6 bases from V and 6 from J, leaving 23 bases between them. The CDR3 runs 17 residues. The CDR3 DNA reads TGTGCCAGCAGGCCCGTTCAGGGGACCCCCGCGTCCGGGGAGCTGTTTTTT. Amino acids: CASRPVQGTPASGELFF.

This chain joins TRBV10-2 and TRBJ1-1; D not certain. Trimming took off 4 bases at V and 3 bases at J, with 12 bases between the two ends. CDR3 length equals 14 residues. The germline V gene has CDR1 WSHSY and CDR2 SAAADI. As DNA, the CDR3 is TGCGCCAGCAGTGGGGGAGCGGGATACACTGAAGCTTTCTTT. Translating it yields CASSGGAGYTEAFF.

This clone was counted many times. The CDR3 is CASSSQGMNTEAFF. The DNA for the CDR3 is TGCGCCAGCAGCTCACAGGGGATGAACACTGAAGCTTTCTTT. The chain is built from TRBV5-1 and TRBJ1-1, with TRBD1 identical over 7 bases. Germline trimming cut 3 bases from V and 0 bases from J; bases unmatched to any gene: 2. The CDR3 runs 14 residues. Germline V gene sequence: CDR1 SGHRS, CDR2 YFSETQ.